This TCR beta chain was captured in a study of blood T cells in healthy people across ages. Points from the study as a whole: When set beside aged donors, long-lived donors presented more naive CD4+ cells and higher diversity. A strong correlation was seen between TCR beta diversity and naive T cell percentage.

Primers used in a second PCR of about 6 to 11 cycles were a sample-barcoded 5' primer and a J-beta primer mix. All cDNA molecules were each tagged by a template-switch adaptor with 12 random nucleotides. One entry per CDR3 protein, called by TCRdb with MiXCR from the 5' RACE reads. The sample consists of about 1.8 million distinct CDR3 sequences, about 50% of them appearing once. The donors, all healthy, were Caucasians living in Russia, aged roughly 6 to 100. CDR3 length: 15 amino acids. V shed 5 bases, J shed 3 bases, and the junction held 4 bases outside the gene matches. Germline V lookup: CDR1 MNHEY, CDR2 SVGAGI. The table lists this clonotype with a few counts. As yet, its antigen is unknown.

The chain employs TRBV6-5 and TRBJ2-7; 13 bases align to TRBD2. This receptor was identified in a woman aged 35 to 49 in good health. The specimen sequenced was blood. CDR3 sequence reads: CASSPGLAGIYEQYF. Here the CDR3 DNA reads TGTGCCAGCAGTCCGGGACTAGCGGGGATCTACGAGCAGTACTTC.